The 16 T cell receptor beta chains presented below share a single source sample, sequenced in a study of regulatory T cells in long-lasting Graves disease. Building of the TCR beta libraries involved iRepertoire HTBI primers and Arm-PCR of CDR3 regions. MiXCR, applied by TCRdb to the multiplex PCR reads, yields one record per CDR3 protein. The sample records roughly 420,000 distinct CDR3 sequences, about a sixth being singletons. Time point denoted: newly diagnosed GD, antithyroid drugs for less than 3 months. TCR sequences were obtained from RNA taken from PBMCs. A further study also used this sample, focusing on T cells in Graves' hyperthyroidism and ophthalmopathy.

This material consisted of peripheral blood mononuclear cells (PBMCs), taken at new diagnosis, from a patient treated with antithyroid drugs. The source is a woman in her twenties or thirties with Graves disease.

This clonotype was picked up many times. V is TRBV28 and J is TRBJ2-2; the D call may be TRBD1 or TRBD2 (5 bases each). Trimming left V 8 bases short and J 1 base short, with 8 bases between. Germline assignment: CDR1 MDHEN and CDR2 SYDVKM. This CDR3 spans 13 amino acids. In DNA, the CDR3 is TGTGCCAGCGGGGGAGAGAACACCGGGGAGCTGTTTTTT. It encodes CASGGENTGELFF.

To note about this clonotype: A far larger clone is one base from this, pointing to a likely read error. The chain is built from TRBV7-3 and TRBJ1-4, with TRBD1 identical over 10 bases. From germline, CDR1 is SGHTA and CDR2 FQGTGA. This CDR3 contains 15 residues. The chain's CDR3 is CASGSPGQGNGKLFF. In DNA form, the CDR3 reads TGTGCCAGCGGATCCCCGGGACAGGGGAATGGAAAACTGTTTTTT.

V usage is TRBV28 and J usage is TRBJ2-1; 7 nucleotides align to TRBD1. The J call may not be correct, given that the DNA end is closer to TRBJ2-5. Germline assignment: CDR1 MDHEN and CDR2 SYDVKM. This CDR3 is 14 amino acids long. The DNA of the CDR3 is TGTGCCAGCAGTTTCTTTGACAGGGCGGGGACCCAGTACTTC. Protein product: CASSFFDRAGTQYF.

This clonotype was observed many times. J is TRBJ1-6 and V is TRBV11-2; no reliable D call. CDR1 is SGHAT and CDR2 is FQNNGV in the germline V gene. The CDR3 length is 17 residues. V gave up 0 bases and J gave up 10 bases, with 19 bases separating them. CDR3 in amino acids: CASSLDQIGRSFSPLHF. DNA for the CDR3: TGTGCCAGCAGCTTAGATCAGATCGGTCGAAGCTTCTCACCCCTCCACTTT.

This clonotype was seen just once. The rearrangement links TRBV11-1 to TRBJ2-3; D gene unclear. The CDR3 totals 13 residues. In germline, CDR1 is SGHAT, CDR2 FQDESV (reference sequence). V was pared by 7 bases and J by 8 bases, with 16 bases between. The CDR3 region is CASTFGDFVTQYF. As DNA, the CDR3 is TGTGCCAGCACCTTTGGCGATTTTGTTACGCAGTATTTT.

Concerning this clonotype itself: Mismatch with germline at one junction end may stem from a read error. The chain is built from TRBV29-1 and TRBJ1-1; no clear D gene. The CDR3 contains 17 residues. The germline V gene encodes CDR1 SQVTM and CDR2 ANQGSEA. CDR3 region: CSVEEKPRPGMNTEASF. The CDR3 DNA reads as TGCAGCGTTGAAGAGAAGCCCCGGCCTGGCATGAACACTGAAGCTTCCTTT.

This sequence joins TRBV10-3 and TRBJ1-1; 12 bases fit TRBD1. V lost 4 bases, J lost 0 bases, and 12 bases stayed unmatched. The CDR3 length is 19 residues. Germline V gene sequence: CDR1 ENHRY, CDR2 SYGVKD. CDR3 nucleotide sequence: TGTGCCATCAGTGCCGGGACAGGGGGCGGTACCAGGATGAACACTGAAGCTTTCTTT. Translated: CAISAGTGGGTRMNTEAFF.

Only a few counts were recorded for this clonotype. The chain carries TRBV19 and TRBJ1-1, with 8 bases identical to TRBD1. CDR3 length: 13 amino acids. Looked up from germline, CDR1 is LNHDA and CDR2 is SQIVND (reference sequence). Losses at the gene ends were 11 bases for V and 0 bases for J; bases not matched to a gene: 5. The CDR3 DNA sequence: TGTGCCTCCCAGGGGGCGTTGAACACTGAAGCTTTCTTT. Protein sequence: CASQGALNTEAFF.

The V and J genes are TRBV7-9 and TRBJ1-6, with TRBD1 identical over 9 bases. The CDR3 length is 14 residues. The germline gives CDR1 SEHNR, CDR2 FQNEAQ (reference sequence). The V and J ends lost 3 bases and 8 bases, in that order; junction bases with no gene match: 2. The DNA for the CDR3 is TGTGCCAGCAGCTTGGGGGACAGGGATTCACCCCTCCACTTT. This gives the protein CASSLGDRDSPLHF.

CDR3 sequence: CASSQVVGNEQYF. Written as DNA, the CDR3 is TGCGCCAGCAGCCAAGTAGTCGGGAACGAGCAGTACTTC. The V gene is TRBV4-3, the J gene TRBJ2-7; a weak D match, TRBD2 (5 bases). In germline, CDR1 is LGHNA, CDR2 YSLEER. The V and J ends lost 1 base and 5 bases respectively, with 9 bases between them. The CDR3 has 13 residues.

The table lists this clonotype with many counts. The V gene is TRBV12-3 or TRBV12-4, the J gene TRBJ2-6; D not resolved. Deletions cut 8 bases from V and 3 bases from J, with 8 bases between. The CDR3 totals 13 residues. Here the CDR3 reads CASGLGGANVLTF. The CDR3 DNA reads TGTGCCAGCGGCTTAGGTGGGGCCAACGTCCTGACTTTC.

This clonotype was observed at least ten times. CDR3 nucleotide sequence: TGTGCCTGGAGTGTACCGCGGACAGCCAGCGCGAACACTGAAGCTTTCTTT. It specifies CAWSVPRTASANTEAFF. The chain joins TRBV30 to TRBJ1-1; D may be TRBD1 (6 bases). With 0 bases removed from V and 1 base from J, the gap between germline ends came to 18 bases. The CDR3 spans 17 residues. The germline gives CDR1 GTSNPN, CDR2 SVGIG (reference sequence).

This clonotype was counted many times. J is TRBJ1-1 and V is TRBV7-3, with 8 bases fitting TRBD1. The V segment lost 4 bases and the J segment 4 bases; nucleotides outside the gene matches: 11. Germline CDR1 and CDR2: SGHTA and FQGTGA. This CDR3 region has 16 residues. The CDR3 sequence: CASSSTPDRGGTEAFF. CDR3 DNA sequence: TGTGCCAGCAGCTCAACCCCCGACAGGGGAGGCACTGAAGCTTTCTTT.

The chain uses TRBV10-2 and TRBJ1-4, with TRBD1 as a possible D gene (5 bases). V lost 3 bases to trimming and J lost 5 bases, with 13 bases between them. CDR1 and CDR2 (germline): WSHSY, SAAADI. This CDR3 region has 15 residues. Here the CDR3 reads CASSDWGPQNEKLFF. In DNA, the CDR3 is TGCGCCAGCAGTGATTGGGGACCGCAAAATGAAAAACTGTTTTTT.

The sample holds many counts of this clonotype. The chain combines TRBV6-2 or TRBV6-3 with TRBJ2-1; 7 bases map to TRBD2. Per the germline V gene, CDR1 is MNHEY and CDR2 is SVGEGT. Unmatched junction bases numbered 8, after V lost 0 bases and J lost 0 bases. The CDR3 loop spans 18 amino acids. CDR3 residues: CASSYSILADSSYNEQFF. The DNA for the CDR3 is TGTGCCAGCAGTTACTCGATTCTAGCGGATAGCTCCTACAATGAGCAGTTCTTC.

This clonotype came up a few times. The rearrangement uses TRBV6-2 or TRBV6-3 and TRBJ2-4; 7 nucleotides agree with TRBD2. Per germline, CDR1 MNHEY and CDR2 SVGEGT. V was clipped by 7 bases and J by 1 base; unmatched bases: 7. The CDR3 has 15 residues. The CDR3: CASKAGFAAKNIQYF. As DNA, the CDR3 is TGTGCCAGCAAAGCGGGATTCGCGGCCAAAAACATTCAGTACTTC.